The rows below give T cell receptor beta chains drawn from one sample of a study of early T cells in non-severe SARS-CoV-2 infection. TCRdb reprocessed the 5' RACE reads with MiXCR, giving one entry per CDR3 protein. This sample carries 55,000 to 75,000 distinct CDR3 sequences, roughly a tenth of them seen once, and the ten largest clones take around 6.1%. The source material was whole blood. The receptors come from an adult who was a healthcare worker with PCR-confirmed SARS-CoV-2 infection or an uninfected control (not recorded which). Each CDR3 is given with its conserved first and last residue. Each record gives: clone size, D gene, V gene, J gene, CDR3 DNA, CDR3 protein. A D gene is named only where the DNA matches it firmly. Rows may omit the clone size; those that give it use once, few, many or a size class.

.	.	TRBV19	TRBJ2-2	TGTGCCAGTAGTGGTTCCGGGGCCGGGGAGCTGTTTTTT	CASSGSGAGELFF
many	.	TRBV28	TRBJ2-7	TGTGCCAGCAGTTACGGGTCAGTTCCCTCCTACGAGCAGTACTTC	CASSYGSVPSYEQYF
.	.	TRBV4-2	TRBJ2-7	TGTGCCAGCAGCCAAGGGCAGCCCAACGAGCAGTACTTC	CASSQGQPNEQYF
many	.	TRBV6-6	TRBJ1-6	TGTGCCAGCAGTTACTCTAATCTTGGGGGGAATTCACCCCTCCACTTT	CASSYSNLGGNSPLHF
many	.	TRBV7-2	TRBJ2-3	TGTGCCAGCAGCCCTCGGGGTAGAACAGATACGCAGTATTTT	CASSPRGRTDTQYF
many	.	TRBV28	TRBJ2-3	TGTGCCAGCAGCCGACGGTCAGATACGCAGTATTTT	CASSRRSDTQYF
.	.	TRBV7-8	TRBJ2-5	TGTGCCAGCAGCCCGGAGACGACCCAGTACTTC	CASSPETTQYF
.	.	TRBV20-1	TRBJ2-3	TGCAGTGCTAGAGGGGGAGCGGATATAGATACGCAGTATTTT	CSARGGADIDTQYF
.	.	TRBV19	TRBJ2-7	TGTGCCAGTAGGGGGACTTCCACCTACGAGCAGTACTTC	CASRGTSTYEQYF
.	TRBD2	TRBV5-1	TRBJ2-3	TGCGCCAGCAGCCTGGGGACTAGCGGGGGCACAGATACGCAGTATTTT	CASSLGTSGGTDTQYF
.	.	TRBV12-3/TRBV12-4	TRBJ1-1	TGTGCCAGCAGTTCCGCCTCTGAAGCTTTCTTT	CASSSASEAFF
many	.	TRBV25-1	TRBJ2-1	TGTGCCAGCAGCCTAAGGGTTCGGGGTGATGAGCAGTTCTTC	CASSLRVRGDEQFF
.	TRBD1	TRBV20-1	TRBJ2-5	TGCAGTACCCCCACAGGGGGAGAGACCCAGTACTTC	CSTPTGGETQYF
.	TRBD2	TRBV4-3	TRBJ2-3	TGCGCCAGCAGCCAAAACCTACTAGCGGGGGCGGTAAATACGCAGTATTTT	CASSQNLLAGAVNTQYF
few	TRBD2	TRBV7-6	TRBJ2-1	TGTGCCAGCAGCTTAGCGGCTAGCGGGAGACAAGAGCAGTTCTTC	CASSLAASGRQEQFF
few	TRBD1	TRBV2	TRBJ2-3	TGTGCCAGCAAACGGGGACAGTCCACAGATACGCAGTATTTT	CASKRGQSTDTQYF
few	.	TRBV7-2	TRBJ2-3	TGTGCCAGCAGCTTCTTCGGTACTAGCACAGATACGCAGTATTTT	CASSFFGTSTDTQYF